The sequence of this TCR beta chain was determined in a study of post-analysis software for immune sequencing data. Study-wide points: Patients carried several TRBV segments more frequently than controls did, and TRBV5-6, TRBV5-1 and TRBV20-1 were among them.

The TCR beta cDNA libraries contained unique molecular identifiers. A single record per CDR3 protein comes from TCRdb applying MiXCR to the PCR reads. The repertoire includes hundreds of thousands of distinct CDR3 sequences, approximately 53% of them detected once, and under 6% sits in the top ten. In regard to this clonotype: Its target is unknown.

The germline V gene encodes CDR1 LGHDT and CDR2 YNNKEL (reference sequence). The ends were cut back, 1 base at V and 3 bases at J, with 11 bases in the middle. There are 15 residues in the CDR3. The V gene is TRBV3-1, the J gene TRBJ2-3; D may be TRBD1 or TRBD2 (6 bases each). The sequence was collected from a girl aged 5-17 years with multiple sclerosis. The specimen sequenced was blood. CDR3 DNA: TGTGCCAGCAGCCAAGGGGGGGCGTGGACAGATACGCAGTATTTT. Its translation is CASSQGGAWTDTQYF.